Listed below are T cell receptor beta chains from one sample, sequenced in a study of shared clonotypes between healthy human individuals. Using immunoSEQ multiplex PCR, the repertoire was profiled, and TCRdb retains in-frame clones only, with some absent. The sample has about 1.5 million clones, about 96% seen once. The sample was naive CD4+ T cells sorted from blood. The receptors stem from a man aged 25 to 45 in good health. CDR3s include the opening cysteine and the closing phenylalanine or tryptophan. Each record gives: clone size, D gene, J gene, V gene, CDR3 DNA, CDR3 protein. A D gene is named only where the DNA matches it firmly. Size is omitted from some rows. Given values are once, few, many or a class for expanded clones.

.	TRBD2	TRBJ2-3	TRBV18	TGTGCCAGCTCACGGGGAGGAGCGGGAGTCGTATCAGATACGCAGTATTTT	CASSRGGAGVVSDTQYF
.	.	TRBJ2-5	TRBV7-7	TGTGCCAGCAGCTCAGGAGGGCGCGGGGAAGAGACCCAGTACTTC	CASSSGGRGEETQYF
.	TRBD2	TRBJ2-7	TRBV28	TGTGCCAGCATTGGAAAGGGACTAGCGGGACGTTCACCCTACGAGCAGTACTTC	CASIGKGLAGRSPYEQYF
.	.	TRBJ2-3	TRBV29-1	TGCAGCGTACGACAGGTCGTGGCGGATACGCAGTATTTT	CSVRQVVADTQYF
.	.	TRBJ2-1	TRBV18	TGTGCCAGCTCACCCGGCCGACAAGGGCAGTTCTTC	CASSPGRQGQFF
.	.	TRBJ2-3	TRBV7-2	TGTGCCAGCAGCTTAGCGCTAGGCACAGATACGCAGTATTTT	CASSLALGTDTQYF
.	.	TRBJ1-3	TRBV6-5	TGTGCCAGCAGTTTCGGTGGCCCCGGAAACACCATATATTTT	CASSFGGPGNTIYF
once	TRBD1	TRBJ1-3	TRBV5-6	TGTGCCAGCAGCTTGGGGACAGGGACTGGAAACACCATATATTTT	CASSLGTGTGNTIYF
.	.	TRBJ1-1	TRBV7-9	TGTGCCAGCAGCTTAGGCCCCCAGAACACTGAAGCTTTCTTT	CASSLGPQNTEAFF
.	.	TRBJ2-5	TRBV6-6	TGTGCCAGCAGTTACTGGGAGATCCAAGAGACCCAGTACTTC	CASSYWEIQETQYF
.	.	TRBJ1-1	TRBV5-4	TGTGCCAGCAGCTTTAAGGGAGCCCCTGAAGCTTTCTTT	CASSFKGAPEAFF
.	TRBD2	TRBJ2-1	TRBV9	TGTGCCAGCGCCTCCGACGGGGGGTCCTACAATGAGCAGTTCTTC	CASASDGGSYNEQFF
.	.	TRBJ2-6	TRBV9	TGTGCCAGCAGCGTAGACCCCCGGGGGACCGGGGCCAACGTCCTGACTTTC	CASSVDPRGTGANVLTF
.	.	TRBJ2-7	TRBV13	TGTGCCAGCAGCGCACCGACAGCCGGACCCTACGAGCAGTACTTC	CASSAPTAGPYEQYF
.	.	TRBJ2-6	TRBV28	TGTGCCAGCAGCCCCGCCTCTGGGACTGGGGCCAACGTCCTGACTTTC	CASSPASGTGANVLTF
.	.	TRBJ2-5	TRBV5-6	TGTGCCAGCAGCTTGAATATGCGGGTTGGGGAGACCCAGTACTTC	CASSLNMRVGETQYF
.	.	TRBJ1-4	TRBV2	TGTGCCAGCAGGCTTCAGGGAAATAATGAAAAACTGTTTTTT	CASRLQGNNEKLFF
.	TRBD2	TRBJ2-5	TRBV2	TGTGCCAGCAGTGAAGCGCGGGGGGGACAAGAGACCCAGTACTTC	CASSEARGGQETQYF
.	.	TRBJ2-7	TRBV11-3	TGTGCCAGCAGCTTAGATGCGGCATCCTACGAGCAGTACTTC	CASSLDAASYEQYF
.	.	TRBJ1-1	TRBV7-6	TGTGCCAGCAGTAGGGGGAGTCCCCCGAACACTGAAGCTTTCTTT	CASSRGSPPNTEAFF
.	TRBD2	TRBJ2-7	TRBV11-2	TGTGCCAGCAGCCGTATAAAGGAAGGACTAGGGCTAGGGCAGTACTTC	CASSRIKEGLGLGQYF
.	.	TRBJ1-3	TRBV6-1	TGTGCCAGCAGACGATCCGACTCTGGAAACACCATATATTTT	CASRRSDSGNTIYF
.	TRBD1	TRBJ1-5	TRBV10-3	TGTGCCACGACAGGGGGAAATCAGCCCCAGCATTTT	CATTGGNQPQHF
once	.	TRBJ2-7	TRBV6-5	TGTGCCAGCACACGCCGGGGAGGCTACGAGCAGTACTTC	CASTRRGGYEQYF
.	.	TRBJ2-1	TRBV5-1	TGCGCCAGCAGCTTGGAACCCTTCAATGAGCAGTTCTTC	CASSLEPFNEQFF
.	TRBD1	TRBJ2-1	TRBV5-1	TGCGCCAGCAGCTTGGTGGCAGGGGGATACAATGAGCAGTTCTTC	CASSLVAGGYNEQFF
.	TRBD2	TRBJ2-1	TRBV2	TGTGCCAGCAGAATACTAGCGGGAGGGCCCGGTGAGCAGTTCTTC	CASRILAGGPGEQFF
.	.	TRBJ1-4	TRBV19	TGTGCCAGTAAGGACAGAAGCAATGAAAAACTGTTTTTT	CASKDRSNEKLFF
once	TRBD2	TRBJ2-7	TRBV10-3	TGTGCCTCCGGGACTAGCGGGAGAGGAGCCTCCTACGAGCAGTACTTC	CASGTSGRGASYEQYF
.	TRBD1	TRBJ2-7	TRBV10-3	TGTGCCATCAGACACACCGGGACAGAGAGGTACGAGCAGTACTTC	CAIRHTGTERYEQYF
.	TRBD2	TRBJ2-3	TRBV5-1	TGCGCCAGCAGTTTTAGCGGGAGGGCCACAGATACGCAGTATTTT	CASSFSGRATDTQYF
.	TRBD1	TRBJ2-7	TRBV6-5	TGTGCCAGCAGTTACGGCTACAGGGGGACCTACGAGCAGTACTTC	CASSYGYRGTYEQYF
.	.	TRBJ1-3	TRBV28	TGTGCCAGCAGTTCTCTCAGTCTCTCTGGAAACACCATATATTTT	CASSSLSLSGNTIYF
once	TRBD2	TRBJ2-3	TRBV7-6	TGTGCCAGCAGCTTGGGGAGCGGGAGTTCCCGCACAGATACGCAGTATTTT	CASSLGSGSSRTDTQYF
.	.	TRBJ2-7	TRBV2	TGTGCCAGCAGAAACCGGGACAACTCCTACGAGCAGTACTTC	CASRNRDNSYEQYF
.	.	TRBJ2-3	TRBV10-3	TGTGCCATCAGTGATAGCGGAACCACAGATACGCAGTATTTT	CAISDSGTTDTQYF
once	TRBD1	TRBJ2-7	TRBV28	TGTGCCAGCAGTTTACCGCAGGGGGTGGCGGGTGAGCAGTACTTC	CASSLPQGVAGEQYF
.	.	TRBJ2-3	TRBV7-3	TGTGCCAGCAGCTTACTACAGGGAATAGGCACAGATACGCAGTATTTT	CASSLLQGIGTDTQYF
.	.	TRBJ2-1	TRBV7-8	TGTGCCAGCAGCTTAGAACGTGACAATGAGCAGTTCTTC	CASSLERDNEQFF
.	.	TRBJ2-6	TRBV7-9	TGTGCCAGCAGCTTACAGAGATCCAGCTCTGGGGCCAACGTCCTGACTTTC	CASSLQRSSSGANVLTF
.	.	TRBJ2-5	TRBV7-6	TGTGCCAGCAGCCCTTTGTACCAAGAGACCCAGTACTTC	CASSPLYQETQYF
.	TRBD2	TRBJ2-1	TRBV5-1	TGCGCCAGTAGACGGACTAGCGGAAGCAATGAGCAGTTCTTC	CASRRTSGSNEQFF
.	TRBD2	TRBJ2-7	TRBV11-2	TGTGCCAGCAGTTCTAGCGGGAGCTCCTACGAGCAGTACTTC	CASSSSGSSYEQYF
.	.	TRBJ2-7	TRBV5-1	TGCGCCAGCAGCTTGGTGTTACAGGGCCACGAGCAGTACTTC	CASSLVLQGHEQYF
.	TRBD2	TRBJ2-7	TRBV11-2	TGTGCCAGCAGCCCACGGGGACTAGCGGGAGGATCCTACGAGCAGTACTTC	CASSPRGLAGGSYEQYF
.	.	TRBJ2-2	TRBV2	TGTGCCAGCAGCCCCACGATAAACACCGGGGAGCTGTTTTTT	CASSPTINTGELFF
.	.	TRBJ1-5	TRBV11-2	TGTGCCAGCAGCTCGAGGCCCGGGGATAATCAGCCCCAGCATTTT	CASSSRPGDNQPQHF
.	.	TRBJ2-7	TRBV19	TGTGCCAGTAGTATAGGTTGGGGGTCCGCCTACGAGCAGTACTTC	CASSIGWGSAYEQYF
.	TRBD1	TRBJ1-1	TRBV19	TGTGCCAGTAGTATCCAGGGGGCGCCGGGGACTGAAGCTTTCTTT	CASSIQGAPGTEAFF
.	.	TRBJ2-4	TRBV6-6	TGTGCCAGCAGCCGAGGAGGGGCTGATGGGAAAAACATTCAGTACTTC	CASSRGGADGKNIQYF
few	.	TRBJ1-1	TRBV1	TGCACCAGCAGCCAAAGTTCCACAGGGGAAGCTTTCTTT	CTSSQSSTGEAFF
.	.	TRBJ2-7	TRBV10-3	TGTGCCATCAGTTCGAGTTCCTACGAGCAGTACTTC	CAISSSSYEQYF
.	TRBD2	TRBJ2-1	TRBV10-1	TGCGCCAGCAGTGACCCCCGGGGGACTAGCGGTAACAATGAGCAGTTCTTC	CASSDPRGTSGNNEQFF
.	.	TRBJ1-4	TRBV6-1	TGTGCCAGCAGTGATTTTCAGGGTGGAGAAAAACTGTTTTTT	CASSDFQGGEKLFF
.	.	TRBJ2-5	TRBV5-1	TGCGCCAGCAGCTTTTCTCAAGAGACCCAGTACTTC	CASSFSQETQYF